This T cell receptor beta chain was profiled in a study of beta chain features in type 1 diabetes. This clone was detected a few times. Antigen specificity is unknown. This sample includes further DNA sequences coding for the same CDR3. CDR1 SEHNR and CDR2 FQNEAQ come from the germline V gene (reference sequence). The CDR3 length is 13 residues. V lost 0 bases and J 1 base, leaving 3 bases between the germline ends. Findings and caveats of the study: High TCR expression in some cells could lead to their over-representation in cDNA sequencing.

Reverse transcription of all isolated RNA meant that expressed TCRB transcripts were sequenced. This table comes from immunoSEQ multiplex PCR, and its TCRdb copy is limited to in-frame clones, with some not included. Among over 700,000 clones listed, roughly 16% were seen once. This clonotype originated in a woman under 30 in good health. The sequencing sample was made of naive CD4+ T cells from blood. J is TRBJ1-1 and V is TRBV7-9; D uncertain. As DNA, the CDR3 is TGTGCCAGCAGCTTAGCGGGGAACACTGAAGCTTTCTTT. Protein: CASSLAGNTEAFF.